This T cell receptor (beta chain) comes out of a study of blood T cell repertoires in COVID-19. Study-level background: The United States, Italy and Spain provided the acute and convalescent COVID-19 samples.

Per the authors' pipeline: By means of reference gene primer amplification, nucleated cell counts were estimated. Clones were sequenced by immunoSEQ multiplex PCR, and TCRdb holds only the in-frame ones, with some missing. V, J and clone size derive from that table, while D and trimming were established from the DNA sequence. The data hold 200,000 or so clones, with roughly 80% observed a single time. CDR3 length: 13 amino acids. Germline V gene sequence: CDR1 GTSNPN, CDR2 SVGIG (reference sequence). Deletions cut 5 bases from V and 2 bases from J, with 12 bases between. The sample comprised peripheral blood. V is TRBV30 and J is TRBJ1-2, with D tentatively TRBD1 (5 bases). The clonotype was recovered from a woman aged 25 to 45 with acute or convalescent COVID-19. The CDR3 bases are TGTGCCTGGGGCCAGGCAGGGAACTATGGCTACACCTTC. Its translation is CAWGQAGNYGYTF.